This passage covers 30 T cell receptor beta chains from one sample sequenced in a study of cytomegalovirus exposure and HLA in healthy donors. The PCR used 60 Vbeta and 13 Jbeta primers. Only in-frame clones appear in the TCRdb table, and some are missing; sequencing was by immunoSEQ multiplex PCR. The sample yields about 82,000 clones, around 79% seen once. Sequenced material: PBMCs. These receptors all come from a human donor in good health.

The V gene is TRBV4-1, the J gene TRBJ1-4; a weak D match, TRBD1 (5 bases). Germline V gene lookup returns CDR1 MGHRA and CDR2 YSYEKL. V was clipped by 2 bases and J by 8 bases, with 18 bases between them. CDR3 length: 16 residues. Here the CDR3 DNA reads TGCGCCAGCAGCCAATTGGGGGGAGGGCTGGCGGAAAAACTGTTTTTT. This translates into CASSQLGGGLAEKLFF.

This clone was counted only a few times. The CDR3 DNA reads TGCGCCAGCGCGTATTCCGGGACAGGGGGCGACGAGCAGTACTTC. This codes for CASAYSGTGGDEQYF. The V and J genes are TRBV5-1 and TRBJ2-7, with 12 bases aligning to TRBD1. The germline V gene has CDR1 SGHRS and CDR2 YFSETQ. The CDR3 has 15 amino acids. V dropped 7 bases and J dropped 5; count of bases not matched to a gene: 10.

This clone was seen only a few times. The rearrangement joins TRBV7-2 to TRBJ2-1, with D perhaps TRBD2 (6 bases). The CDR3 contains 12 residues. Germline values: CDR1 SGHTA, CDR2 FQGNSA. Trimming shortened V by 2 bases and J by 10 bases, and 9 bases separated the two germline ends. CDR3 nucleotides: TGTGCCAGCAGCTTATCGGCGGGGGAGCAGTTCTTC. Translation gives CASSLSAGEQFF. Complete variable domain (other parts from reference TRBV7-2 and TRBJ2-1): GAGVSQSPSNKVTEKGKDVELRCDPISGHTALYWYRQSLGQGLEFLIYFQGNSAPDKSGLPSDRFSAERTGGSVSTLTIQRTQQEDSAVYLCASSLSAGEQFFGPGTRLTVL.

The chain uses TRBV5-1 and TRBJ2-1, with 12 bases that match TRBD2. CDR1 and CDR2 from the germline V gene are SGHRS and YFSETQ. V shed 0 bases and J 4 bases; nucleotides not matched to a gene: 2. The CDR3 is 16 amino acids. Written as DNA, the CDR3 is TGCGCCAGCAGCTTGGGTCTAGCGGGGGGGTACAATGAGCAGTTCTTC. It codes for CASSLGLAGGYNEQFF.

The rearrangement uses TRBV27 and TRBJ2-2; D perhaps matches TRBD2 (7 bases). The CDR3 runs 16 residues. CDR1 is MNHEY and CDR2 is SMNVEV in the germline V gene (reference sequence). The germline V and J ends were trimmed by 5 bases and 2 bases, with 15 bases remaining between them. Written as DNA, the CDR3 is TGTGCCAGCAGTCGTTATGCGGGGGCAAACACCGGGGAGCTGTTTTTT. Translating gives CASSRYAGANTGELFF.

The gene calls are TRBV27 and TRBJ1-5; 8 nucleotides agree with TRBD1. Looked up from germline, CDR1 is MNHEY and CDR2 is SMNVEV (reference sequence). V lost 6 bases and J lost 6; bases outside the gene matches: 7. This CDR3 contains 14 residues. In DNA form, the CDR3 reads TGTGCCAGCAGGCTCGGACAGGGCGGTCAGCCCCAGCATTTT. This sequence encodes CASRLGQGGQPQHF.

J is TRBJ1-4 and V is TRBV6-6; TRBD1 matches at 10 bases. CDR1 is MNHNY and CDR2 is SVGAGI in the germline V gene (reference sequence). Germline trimming cut 6 bases from V and 6 bases from J; bases unmatched to any gene: 7. CDR3 length: 15 residues. CDR3 region: CASRHLDRGYEKLFF. The CDR3 nucleotides read TGTGCCAGCAGGCACCTGGACAGGGGGTATGAAAAACTGTTTTTT.

The CDR3 region has the DNA TGCGCCAGCAGCCGATCACCGGGACAGGGGGCTCGAGATACGCAGTATTTT. It is translated as CASSRSPGQGARDTQYF. V gene TRBV4-3 combines with J gene TRBJ2-3; 12 bases are shared with TRBD1. In germline, CDR1 is LGHNA, CDR2 YSLEER. The CDR3 loop spans 17 amino acids. V lost 4 bases and J lost 5; bases outside the gene matches: 10.

The J gene is TRBJ2-7, the V gene TRBV4-2; tentative D call: TRBD1 (6 bases). Germline V CDR1 and CDR2: LGHNA, YNFKEQ. This CDR3 is 16 amino acids long. V gave up 3 bases and J gave up 4 bases, with 19 bases separating them. CDR3 sequence: CASSQDSGTKLYEQYF. CDR3 coding DNA: TGTGCCAGCAGCCAGGACTCCGGGACAAAGCTATACGAGCAGTACTTC.

The chain links TRBV7-2 to TRBJ2-2, with D perhaps TRBD2 (6 bases). The CDR3 loop spans 16 amino acids. The V and J ends lost 0 bases and 4 bases respectively, with 12 bases between them. Germline values: CDR1 SGHTA, CDR2 FQGNSA. CDR3 coding DNA: TGTGCCAGCAGCTTAGCTGGCGGGGTCCCCACCGGGGAGCTGTTTTTT. It codes for CASSLAGGVPTGELFF.

V and J are TRBV5-1 and TRBJ2-3, with D uncertain. Trimming took 5 bases from V and 0 from J, leaving 10 bases between them. CDR1 is SGHRS and CDR2 is YFSETQ in the germline V gene. CDR3 length equals 14 residues. The CDR3, as DNA: TGCGCCAGCAGATATCTGACTAGCACAGATACGCAGTATTTT. It codes for CASRYLTSTDTQYF.

The V and J genes are TRBV9 and TRBJ2-7; 9 nucleotides agree with TRBD2. This CDR3 is 15 amino acids long. Germline CDR1 reads SGDLS; CDR2 reads YYNGEE. The V and J ends lost 0 bases and 2 bases, in that order; junction bases with no gene match: 3. The chain's CDR3 is CASSVAAGGPYEQYF. The CDR3 region has the DNA TGTGCCAGCAGCGTAGCGGCGGGGGGGCCCTACGAGCAGTACTTC.

The genes are TRBV2 and TRBJ1-5; D not resolved. Per the germline V gene, CDR1 is SNHLY and CDR2 is FYNNEI. V gave up 5 bases and J gave up 2 bases, with 4 bases separating them. The CDR3 has 12 residues. The CDR3 bases are TGTGCCAGCAGTCCAGGCAATCAGCCCCAGCATTTT. Translation: CASSPGNQPQHF.

This chain connects TRBV25-1 to TRBJ2-5; D call uncertain. Trimming cost V 8 bases and J 1 base, with 14 bases left between them. This CDR3 has 14 residues. Germline CDR1 is MGHDK and CDR2 is SYGVNS. This CDR3 is CASQIGPAQETQYF. DNA of the CDR3: TGTGCCAGCCAGATTGGGCCAGCCCAAGAGACCCAGTACTTC. Full variable domain (outside the CDR3, taken from reference TRBV25-1 and TRBJ2-5): EADIYQTPRYLVIGTGKKITLECSQTMGHDKMYWYQQDPGMELHLIHYSYGVNSTEKGDLSSESTVSRIRTEHFPLTLESARPSHTSQYLCASQIGPAQETQYFGPGTRLLVL.

The chain employs TRBV5-4 and TRBJ1-4; D is possibly TRBD1 (5 bases). The CDR3 length is 15 residues. Germline lookup yields CDR1 SGHNT and CDR2 YYREEE (reference sequence). V was clipped by 4 bases and J by 5 bases, with 15 bases between them. In DNA form, the CDR3 reads TGTGCCAGCAGCAACGGACATCCAGACAATGAAAAACTGTTTTTT. As protein: CASSNGHPDNEKLFF.

The CDR3: CASRALGQGPANYGYTF. The CDR3 coding sequence is TGTGCCAGCAGGGCCTTAGGACAGGGACCCGCTAACTATGGCTACACCTTC. The V and J genes are TRBV6-4 and TRBJ1-2; 8 bases align to TRBD1. CDR1 is MRHNA, CDR2 SNTAGT, per germline. V lost 6 bases to trimming and J lost 0 bases; unmatched junction nucleotides: 12. CDR3 length: 17 residues.

The rearrangement links TRBV14 to TRBJ1-2, with 7 bases fitting TRBD1. V lost 3 bases and J lost 6; bases outside the gene matches: 4. The CDR3 runs 13 residues. Germline V CDR1 and CDR2: SGHDN, FVKESK. CDR3 sequence reads: CASSHSRGNGYTF. In DNA form, the CDR3 reads TGTGCCAGCAGCCATTCCAGGGGGAATGGCTACACCTTC.

This chain connects TRBV19 to TRBJ2-5; 8 nucleotides match TRBD1. J gave up 5 bases and V 8 bases, and 7 bases lay outside the gene matches. The germline V gene has CDR1 LNHDA and CDR2 SQIVND (reference sequence). The CDR3 extends over 13 amino acids. The CDR3 DNA follows: TGTGCCAGTGAGGACAGGGAGTGGGAGACCCAGTACTTC. Protein product: CASEDREWETQYF.

CDR3 in DNA: TGTGCCAGCAGCTGGGGACAGACTGAAGCTTTCTTT. It is translated as CASSWGQTEAFF. V and J are TRBV7-9 and TRBJ1-1, with 7 bases that match TRBD1. CDR1 SEHNR and CDR2 FQNEAQ come from the germline V gene (reference sequence). This CDR3 has 12 residues. V shed 4 bases and J 5 bases; nucleotides not matched to a gene: 1.

V usage is TRBV14 and J usage is TRBJ1-4; TRBD1 is a possible D gene (6 bases). Germline CDR1 SGHDN, CDR2 FVKESK. This CDR3 spans 15 amino acids. The V gene lost 2 bases and the J gene lost 7 bases, with 14 bases spanning the gap. The CDR3 region has the DNA TGTGCCAGCAGCCAAATCGCAGGGGTCATTGAAAAACTGTTTTTT. Translated: CASSQIAGVIEKLFF.

The CDR3 coding sequence is TGTGCCAGCAGTTACAGGGGGGGCCTTACCGGGGAGCTGTTTTTT. It encodes CASSYRGGLTGELFF. J is TRBJ2-2 and V is TRBV27, with a possible D match to TRBD1 (8 bases). V was cut by 4 bases and J by 5 bases, with 14 bases left in between. The CDR3 has 15 amino acids. Germline V gene lookup returns CDR1 MNHEY and CDR2 SMNVEV (reference sequence).

The gene calls are TRBV9 and TRBJ2-2; tentative D call: TRBD2 (6 bases). Germline assignment: CDR1 SGDLS and CDR2 YYNGEE. Trimming removed 4 bases at V and 4 bases at J, with 11 bases between. The CDR3 length is 14 residues. CDR3 region: CASSTRTTTGELFF. Here the CDR3 DNA reads TGTGCCAGCAGCACCAGGACTACCACCGGGGAGCTGTTTTTT.

The V and J genes are TRBV5-5 and TRBJ2-1, with TRBD1 matching over 7 bases. Germline V gene lookup returns CDR1 SGHKS and CDR2 YYEKEE (reference sequence). The CDR3 runs to 20 residues. V was pared by 4 bases and J by 3 bases, with 22 bases of the junction left unmatched. DNA for the CDR3: TGTGCCAGCAGCCCCACAAGAGCCGGGACAGTCGCATACATCTACAATGAGCAGTTCTTC. It encodes CASSPTRAGTVAYIYNEQFF.

V gene TRBV11-3 combines with J gene TRBJ2-7; 7 positions match TRBD1. J lost 5 bases, V lost 4 bases, and 5 bases had no gene match. Germline-derived CDR1 and CDR2 are SGHNT and YENEEA. The CDR3 spans 13 residues. DNA for the CDR3: TGTGCCAGCAGCTCGACAGGGAGCCACGAGCAGTACTTC. Its translation: CASSSTGSHEQYF. The full variable domain, completed using reference TRBV11-3 and TRBJ2-7, is EAGVVQSPRYKIIEKKQPVAFWCNPISGHNTLYWYLQNLGQGPELLIRYENEEAVDDSQLPKDRFSAERLKGVDSTLKIQPAELGDSAVYLCASSSTGSHEQYFGPGTRLTVT.

The chain couples TRBV10-1 to TRBJ2-2; 9 bases fit TRBD1. Germline V lookup: CDR1 WNHNN, CDR2 SYGVQD (reference sequence). This CDR3 has 16 residues. The junction had 5 bases not matched to a gene; V was cut back by 3 bases and J by 3 bases. The CDR3 protein is CASSDSRTGDTGELFF. For the CDR3, the DNA is TGCGCCAGCAGTGACTCGAGGACAGGGGACACCGGGGAGCTGTTTTTT.

The CDR3 protein is CASSAFTGGLSGYTF. CDR3 sequence (DNA): TGTGCCAGCAGTGCCTTTACAGGGGGCCTCAGTGGCTACACCTTC. The genes are TRBV6-1 and TRBJ1-2; the match to TRBD1 covers 9 bases. The CDR3 has 15 residues. Germline loops: CDR1 MNHNS, CDR2 SASEGT. J was trimmed by 7 bases and V by 4 bases; bases with no gene match: 10.

The chain recombines TRBV5-1 with TRBJ2-1, with 9 nucleotides matching TRBD2. The CDR3 is 15 residues long. Trimming at V came to 0 bases and at J to 8 bases, leaving 6 bases not matched to a gene. Looked up from germline, CDR1 is SGHRS and CDR2 is YFSETQ. In nucleotides, the CDR3 is TGCGCCAGCAGCTTGGCAGGTAGCGGGGGAGATGAGCAGTTCTTC. Amino acid sequence: CASSLAGSGGDEQFF.

The chain employs TRBV6-6 and TRBJ2-7, with 10 positions matching TRBD1. Germline V lookup: CDR1 MNHNY, CDR2 SVGAGI (reference sequence). The CDR3 spans 14 residues. Losses at the gene ends were 5 bases for V and 5 bases for J; bases not matched to a gene: 6. CDR3 residues: CASSPRDRGHEQYF. CDR3 coding DNA: TGTGCCAGCAGTCCCCGGGACAGGGGCCACGAGCAGTACTTC.

The genes are TRBV18 and TRBJ1-1, with TRBD1 matching 8 bases. This CDR3 spans 15 amino acids. J lost 4 bases, V lost 3 bases, and 7 bases had no gene match. Looked up from germline, CDR1 is KGHSH and CDR2 is LQKENI. The CDR3 coding sequence is TGTGCCAGCTCACCGGGACAGGTTGGTACCACTGAAGCTTTCTTT. Translated, it gives CASSPGQVGTTEAFF.

This chain links TRBV5-6 with TRBJ1-1; D may be TRBD1 (6 bases). The germline V gene has CDR1 SGHDT and CDR2 YYEEEE. CDR3 length: 14 residues. With 2 bases removed from V and 11 bases from J, the gap between germline ends came to 19 bases. The CDR3, as DNA: TGTGCCAGCAGCTTTGGTAATCCGGACAGTGAGGCTTTCTTT. This encodes CASSFGNPDSEAFF.